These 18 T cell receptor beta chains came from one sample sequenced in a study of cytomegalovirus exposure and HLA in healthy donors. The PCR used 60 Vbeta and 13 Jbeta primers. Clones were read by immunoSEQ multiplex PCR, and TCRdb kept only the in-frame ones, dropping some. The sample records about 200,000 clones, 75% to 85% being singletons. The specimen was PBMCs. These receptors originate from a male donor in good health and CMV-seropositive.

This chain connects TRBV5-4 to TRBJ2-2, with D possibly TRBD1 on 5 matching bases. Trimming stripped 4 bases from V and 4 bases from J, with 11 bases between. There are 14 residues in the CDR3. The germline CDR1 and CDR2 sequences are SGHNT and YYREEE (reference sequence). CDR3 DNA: TGTGCCAGCAGCGCAAATAGGGGCACCGGGGAGCTGTTTTTT. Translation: CASSANRGTGELFF.

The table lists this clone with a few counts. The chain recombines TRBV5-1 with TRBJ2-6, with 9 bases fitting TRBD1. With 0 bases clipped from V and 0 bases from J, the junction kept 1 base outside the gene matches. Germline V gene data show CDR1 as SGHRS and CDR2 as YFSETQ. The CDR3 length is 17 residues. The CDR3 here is CASSLGDRVSGANVLTF. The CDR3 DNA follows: TGCGCCAGCAGCTTGGGGGACAGGGTCTCTGGGGCCAACGTCCTGACTTTC.

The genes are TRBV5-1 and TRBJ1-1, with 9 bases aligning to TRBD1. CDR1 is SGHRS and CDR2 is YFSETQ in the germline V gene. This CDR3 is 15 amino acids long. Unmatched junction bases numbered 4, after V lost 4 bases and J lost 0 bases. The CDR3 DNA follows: TGCGCCAGCAGCACACGGGACAGGGTGAACACTGAAGCTTTCTTT. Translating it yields CASSTRDRVNTEAFF.

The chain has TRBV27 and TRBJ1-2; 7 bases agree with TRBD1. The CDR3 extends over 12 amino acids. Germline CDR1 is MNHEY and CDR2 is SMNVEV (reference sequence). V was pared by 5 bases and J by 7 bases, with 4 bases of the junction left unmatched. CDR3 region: CASSPNRGGYTF. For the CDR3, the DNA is TGTGCCAGCAGTCCCAACAGGGGTGGCTACACCTTC.

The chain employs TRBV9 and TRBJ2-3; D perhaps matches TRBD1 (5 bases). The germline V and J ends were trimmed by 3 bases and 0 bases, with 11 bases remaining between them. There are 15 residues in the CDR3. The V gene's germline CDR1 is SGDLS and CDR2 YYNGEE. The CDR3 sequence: CASSALGQSTDTQYF. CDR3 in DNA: TGTGCCAGCAGCGCATTGGGGCAAAGCACAGATACGCAGTATTTT.

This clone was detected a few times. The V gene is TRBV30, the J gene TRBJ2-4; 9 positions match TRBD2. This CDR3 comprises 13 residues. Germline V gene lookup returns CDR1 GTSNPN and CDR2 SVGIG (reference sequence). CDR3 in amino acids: CAWQLAGKNIQYF. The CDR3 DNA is TGTGCGTGGCAACTAGCGGGTAAAAACATTCAGTACTTC.

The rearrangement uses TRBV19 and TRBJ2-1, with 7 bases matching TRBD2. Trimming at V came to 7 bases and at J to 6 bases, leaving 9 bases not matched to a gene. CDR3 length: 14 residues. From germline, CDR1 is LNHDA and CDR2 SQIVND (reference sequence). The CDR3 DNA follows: TGTGCCAGTACTAGCGGAGAGGGTTTCAATGAGCAGTTCTTC. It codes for CASTSGEGFNEQFF. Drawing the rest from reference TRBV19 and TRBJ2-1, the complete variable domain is DGGITQSPKYLFRKEGQNVTLSCEQNLNHDAMYWYRQDPGQGLRLIYYSQIVNDFQKGDIAEGYSVSREKKESFPLTVTSAQKNPTAFYLCASTSGEGFNEQFFGPGTRLTVL.

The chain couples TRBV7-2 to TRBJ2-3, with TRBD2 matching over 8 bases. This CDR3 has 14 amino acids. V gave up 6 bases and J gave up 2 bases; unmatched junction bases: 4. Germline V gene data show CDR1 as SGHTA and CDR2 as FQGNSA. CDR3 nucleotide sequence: TGTGCCAGCAGTTCGGGGGGGGACACAGATACGCAGTATTTT. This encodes CASSSGGDTDTQYF.

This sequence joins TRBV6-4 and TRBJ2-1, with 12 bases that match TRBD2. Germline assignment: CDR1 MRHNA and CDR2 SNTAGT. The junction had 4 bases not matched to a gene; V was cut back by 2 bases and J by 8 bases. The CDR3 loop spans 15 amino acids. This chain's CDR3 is CASSDASGGAYEQFF. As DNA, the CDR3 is TGTGCCAGCAGTGACGCTAGCGGGGGGGCCTATGAGCAGTTCTTC.

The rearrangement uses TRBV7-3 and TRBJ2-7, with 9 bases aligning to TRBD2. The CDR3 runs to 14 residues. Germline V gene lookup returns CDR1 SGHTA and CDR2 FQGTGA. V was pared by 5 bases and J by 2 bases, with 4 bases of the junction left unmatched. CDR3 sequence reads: CASSDAGGAYEQYF. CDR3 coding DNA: TGTGCCAGCAGCGACGCGGGGGGGGCCTACGAGCAGTACTTC.

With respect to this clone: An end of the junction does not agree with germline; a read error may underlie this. CDR3 region: CSSSLQDSTEQYF. Here the CDR3 DNA reads TGTTCCAGCAGCTTACAGGACAGTACCGAGCAGTACTTC. The chain uses TRBV7-9 and TRBJ2-7; D might be TRBD1 (6 bases). The CDR3 length is 13 residues. Per germline, CDR1 SEHNR and CDR2 FQNEAQ (reference sequence).

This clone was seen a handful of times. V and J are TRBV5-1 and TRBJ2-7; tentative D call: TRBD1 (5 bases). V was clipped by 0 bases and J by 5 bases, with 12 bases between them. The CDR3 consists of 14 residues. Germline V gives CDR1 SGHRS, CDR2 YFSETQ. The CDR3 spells CASSLAQVSNEQYF. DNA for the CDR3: TGCGCCAGCAGCTTGGCACAGGTCAGCAACGAGCAGTACTTC. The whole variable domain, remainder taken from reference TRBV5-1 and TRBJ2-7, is KAGVTQTPRYLIKTRGQQVTLSCSPISGHRSVSWYQQTPGQGLQFLFEYFSETQRNKGNFPGRFSGRQFSNSRSEMNVSTLELGDSALYLCASSLAQVSNEQYFGPGTRLTVT.

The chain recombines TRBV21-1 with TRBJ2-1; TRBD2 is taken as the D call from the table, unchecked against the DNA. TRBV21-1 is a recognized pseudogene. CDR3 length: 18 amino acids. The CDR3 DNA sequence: TGTGCCAGCAGCAAAACCAGGGGTTTGGGGGAGGGCGCCTATGAGCAGTTCTTC. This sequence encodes CASSKTRGLGEGAYEQFF.

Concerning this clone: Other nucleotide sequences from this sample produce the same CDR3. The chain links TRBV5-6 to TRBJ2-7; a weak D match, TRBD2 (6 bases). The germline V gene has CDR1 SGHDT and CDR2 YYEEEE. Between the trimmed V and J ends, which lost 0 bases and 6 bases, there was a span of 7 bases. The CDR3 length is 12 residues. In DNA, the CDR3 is TGTGCCAGCAGCTTGGGGAGGGGCGAGCAGTACTTC. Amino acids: CASSLGRGEQYF.

The CDR3, as DNA: TGTGCCTGGAAACCATCGGGGGGATTTATCGCTGAAGCTTTCTTT. Its translation is CAWKPSGGFIAEAFF. This chain joins TRBV30 and TRBJ1-1, with D maybe TRBD1 (5 bases). V shed 4 bases and J shed 6 bases, with 21 bases lying between them. CDR1 is GTSNPN, CDR2 SVGIG, per germline (reference sequence). The length of the CDR3 is 15 residues.

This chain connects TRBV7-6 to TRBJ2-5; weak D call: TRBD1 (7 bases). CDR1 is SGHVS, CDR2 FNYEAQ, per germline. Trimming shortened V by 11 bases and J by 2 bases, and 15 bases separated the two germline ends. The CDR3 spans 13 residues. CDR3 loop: CAGAGQRQETQYF. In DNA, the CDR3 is TGTGCCGGGGCGGGACAGCGACAAGAGACCCAGTACTTC.

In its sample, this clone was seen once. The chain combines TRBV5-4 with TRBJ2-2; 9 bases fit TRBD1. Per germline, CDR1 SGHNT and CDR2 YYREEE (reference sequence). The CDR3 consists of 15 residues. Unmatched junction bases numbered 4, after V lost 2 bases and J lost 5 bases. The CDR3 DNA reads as TGTGCCAGCAGCTTTCAACAGGGGGCTACCGGGGAGCTGTTTTTT. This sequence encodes CASSFQQGATGELFF.

CDR3 sequence (DNA): TGTGCCAGCAGTACAGGGGGGACCTATAATTCACCCCTCCACTTT. This codes for CASSTGGTYNSPLHF. This rearrangement joins TRBV6-5 to TRBJ1-6; the match to TRBD1 covers 8 bases. The CDR3 extends over 15 amino acids. V was pared by 5 bases and J by 2 bases, with 2 bases of the junction left unmatched. Looked up from germline, CDR1 is MNHEY and CDR2 is SVGAGI.